A single sample gave rise to the 13 T cell receptor beta chains below, sequenced in a study of response to subunit inactivated influenza vaccine. TCRdb re-derived calls from the RT-PCR reads in MiXCR, one entry per CDR3 protein. The sample shows 500,000 to 600,000 distinct CDR3 sequences, approximately 14% of them seen only once. The starting material was PBMCs from blood, obtained 12 days after vaccination. These TCRs come from a man aged 50 to 60 who received an inactivated influenza vaccine.

Turning to this clonotype: Relative to the germline gene, one junction end is altered; a read error may explain this. The V gene is TRBV7-6, the J gene TRBJ2-7, with D perhaps matching TRBD1 (5 bases). From germline, CDR1 is SGHVS and CDR2 FNYEAQ. CDR3 length equals 12 residues. CDR3 bases: TGTGCCAGCAGCAAAGGAAAGACAGACCCAGCCTTC. Translation gives CASSKGKTDPAF.

The chain combines TRBV24-1 with TRBJ2-1; 8 bases map to TRBD2. CDR3 length: 17 amino acids. The V segment lost 4 bases and the J segment 0 bases; nucleotides outside the gene matches: 7. CDR1 and CDR2 (germline): KGHDR, SFDVKD. In DNA form, the CDR3 reads TGTGCCACCAGTGACGACTTGACTAGCGACTCCTACAATGAGCAGTTCTTC. This sequence encodes CATSDDLTSDSYNEQFF.

This clonotype was detected once. This chain links TRBV24-1 with TRBJ2-1, with 9 bases aligning to TRBD2. Losses at the gene ends were 9 bases for V and 0 bases for J; bases not matched to a gene: 5. CDR1 and CDR2 (germline): KGHDR, SFDVKD. The CDR3 is made up of 15 amino acids. In DNA form, the CDR3 reads TGTGCCACCGGAGTTAGCGGGAGCTCCTACAATGAGCAGTTCTTC. The encoded protein is CATGVSGSSYNEQFF.

In this sample, this clonotype turned up many times. V gene TRBV28 combines with J gene TRBJ2-7, with D maybe TRBD1 (6 bases). Germline V gene lookup returns CDR1 MDHEN and CDR2 SYDVKM. V was pared by 2 bases and J by 0 bases, with 11 bases between. The CDR3 length is 15 residues. In DNA, the CDR3 is TGTGCCAGCAGTTTAGAGACAGGACACTCCTACGAGCAGTACTTC. This encodes CASSLETGHSYEQYF.

The chain employs TRBV20-1 and TRBJ2-7, with a possible D match to TRBD1 (5 bases). The V and J ends lost 3 bases and 3 bases respectively, with 12 bases between them. CDR3 length: 13 residues. Germline V gene data show CDR1 as DFQATT and CDR2 as SNEGSKA (reference sequence). CDR3 in amino acids: CSASPGHLYEQYF. The CDR3 region has the DNA TGCAGTGCTAGCCCAGGACATCTCTACGAGCAGTACTTC.

This clonotype was counted a few times. The chain uses TRBV7-9 and TRBJ2-5, with D maybe TRBD1 (6 bases). Per the germline V gene, CDR1 is SEHNR and CDR2 is FQNEAQ (reference sequence). V was shortened by 5 bases and J by 1 base, with 11 bases between the two germline ends. The CDR3 contains 14 residues. The CDR3 coding sequence is TGTGCCAGCAGCGCACCGACAGGCCAAGAGACCCAGTACTTC. This translates into CASSAPTGQETQYF.

This clonotype was seen a handful of times. This chain connects TRBV24-1 to TRBJ2-3; 8 bases are a match to TRBD2. This CDR3 comprises 16 residues. V was clipped by 4 bases and J by 2 bases; unmatched bases: 7. CDR1 and CDR2 (germline): KGHDR, SFDVKD. CDR3 in DNA: TGTGCCACCAGTGACCCGGCTAGCGGGCACACAGATACGCAGTATTTT. Translated: CATSDPASGHTDTQYF.

This clonotype has only a few counts. The rearrangement joins TRBV7-3 to TRBJ2-1; tentatively, D is TRBD2 (6 bases). V shed 2 bases and J shed 5 bases, with 13 bases lying between them. Germline CDR1 SGHTA, CDR2 FQGTGA. This CDR3 is built from 15 residues. The CDR3 loop is CASSLDSGGNNEQFF. DNA of the CDR3: TGTGCCAGCAGCTTAGACTCCGGAGGGAACAATGAGCAGTTCTTC.

This clonotype has more than one count but fewer than ten. The CDR3 is CSASLALAGNTIYF. CDR3 sequence (DNA): TGCAGTGCTAGTCTGGCACTGGCTGGAAACACCATATATTTT. The chain combines TRBV20-1 with TRBJ1-3; no clear D gene. V dropped 3 bases and J dropped 2 bases, with 11 bases sitting between them. This CDR3 comprises 14 residues. Germline lookup yields CDR1 DFQATT and CDR2 SNEGSKA (reference sequence).

The genes are TRBV12-3 or TRBV12-4 and TRBJ2-3, with a possible D match to TRBD1 (5 bases). The CDR3 runs 13 residues. V dropped 4 bases and J dropped 8 bases, with 13 bases sitting between them. CDR3 amino acids: CASSSDRRVTQYF. In DNA, the CDR3 is TGTGCCAGCAGTTCAGACCGCAGGGTTACGCAGTATTTT.

This clonotype was counted a few times. The CDR3 DNA reads as TGCAGTGCCCCGGGACAGTCCATTTACGAGCAGTACTTC. Amino acid sequence: CSAPGQSIYEQYF. This chain joins TRBV20-1 and TRBJ2-7, with 7 bases aligning to TRBD1. V lost 6 bases to trimming and J lost 4 bases; unmatched junction nucleotides: 9. Looked up from germline, CDR1 is DFQATT and CDR2 is SNEGSKA (reference sequence). The CDR3 extends over 13 amino acids.

This chain joins TRBV12-3 or TRBV12-4 and TRBJ1-4; a weak D match, TRBD1 (5 bases). This CDR3 has 13 amino acids. The V end lost 7 bases, the J end lost 8 bases, and 14 bases lay between the germline ends. The CDR3 spells CASTINGAEKLFF. The CDR3, as DNA: TGTGCCAGCACCATCAATGGGGCCGAAAAACTGTTTTTT.

The chain's CDR3 is CSVETNGVGYGYTF. The CDR3 DNA reads TGCAGCGTTGAGACTAATGGTGTAGGGTATGGCTACACCTTC. The rearrangement uses TRBV29-1 and TRBJ1-2; no clear D. V lost 3 bases, J lost 5 bases, and 16 bases lay in between. Germline-derived CDR1 and CDR2 are SQVTM and ANQGSEA. The CDR3 has 14 residues. Complete variable domain (other parts from reference TRBV29-1 and TRBJ1-2): SAVISQKPSRDICQRGTSLTIQCQVDSQVTMMFWYRQQPGQSLTLIATANQGSEATYESGFVIDKFPISRPNLTFSTLTVSNMSPEDSSIYLCSVETNGVGYGYTFGSGTRLTVV.